These 19 T cell receptor beta chains were sequenced from one sample in a study of blood T cell repertoires in COVID-19. Only in-frame clones appear in the TCRdb table, and some are missing; sequencing was by immunoSEQ multiplex PCR. The sample has 100,000 to 150,000 clones; approximately 81% are singletons. Sequencing was carried out using peripheral blood. The receptors were sampled from an elderly man with COVID-19, enrolled during active disease.

V and J are TRBV6-5 and TRBJ1-5; D possibly corresponds to TRBD1 (6 bases). CDR1 and CDR2 (germline): MNHEY, SVGAGI. V gave up 2 bases and J gave up 6 bases, with 8 bases separating them. The CDR3 has 13 residues. The DNA of the CDR3 is TGTGCCAGCAGTTACGCGGGGGCTCAGCCCCAGCATTTT. Its protein product is CASSYAGAQPQHF.

This clone was counted a few times. The chain carries TRBV2 and TRBJ2-7; 9 bases fit TRBD2. Trimming took 5 bases from V and 7 from J; bases not matched to a gene: 3. CDR3 length: 12 amino acids. Germline-derived CDR1 and CDR2 are SNHLY and FYNNEI. This CDR3 reads CASSLLAGEQYF. In DNA form, the CDR3 reads TGTGCCAGCAGTTTGCTAGCGGGAGAGCAGTACTTC.

This clone appeared once. The chain carries TRBV28 and TRBJ2-4; weak D call: TRBD1 (5 bases). Germline CDR1 is MDHEN and CDR2 is SYDVKM. The length of the CDR3 is 16 residues. Between the trimmed V and J ends, which lost 3 bases and 9 bases, there was a span of 21 bases. CDR3 amino acids: CASSLPDLRPQGIQYF. The CDR3 DNA reads TGTGCCAGCAGTTTGCCCGACTTGAGGCCCCAGGGCATTCAGTACTTC. Drawing the rest from reference TRBV28 and TRBJ2-4, the complete variable domain is DVKVTQSSRYLVKRTGEKVFLECVQDMDHENMFWYRQDPGLGLRLIYFSYDVKMKEKGDIPEGYSVSREKKERFSLILESASTNQTSMYLCASSLPDLRPQGIQYFGAGTRLSVL.

This clone was detected once. This sequence joins TRBV28 and TRBJ2-1, with 10 bases identical to TRBD1. The germline V gene has CDR1 MDHEN and CDR2 SYDVKM. This CDR3 comprises 13 residues. Trimming removed 6 bases from V and 8 bases from J; junction bases left unmatched: 4. CDR3 coding DNA: TGTGCCAGCAGGGGGGACAGGGGCGATGAGCAGTTCTTC. Its protein is CASRGDRGDEQFF. The whole variable domain, remainder taken from reference TRBV28 and TRBJ2-1, is DVKVTQSSRYLVKRTGEKVFLECVQDMDHENMFWYRQDPGLGLRLIYFSYDVKMKEKGDIPEGYSVSREKKERFSLILESASTNQTSMYLCASRGDRGDEQFFGPGTRLTVL.

The chain joins TRBV9 to TRBJ1-3, with TRBD1 matching 8 bases. V lost 4 bases to trimming and J lost 4 bases; unmatched junction nucleotides: 10. Germline assignment: CDR1 SGDLS and CDR2 YYNGEE. This CDR3 contains 16 residues. The CDR3 protein is CASSNRQGIEGNTIYF. The CDR3 DNA follows: TGTGCCAGCAGCAACCGACAGGGGATCGAAGGAAACACCATATATTTT.

This chain joins TRBV4-1 and TRBJ2-1; 7 bases agree with TRBD2. The trim removed 0 bases at V and 8 bases at J, leaving 7 bases unmatched. CDR1 and CDR2 (germline): MGHRA, YSYEKL. This CDR3 comprises 15 residues. This CDR3 reads CASSQDGGGFDEQFF. CDR3 bases: TGCGCCAGCAGCCAAGATGGGGGAGGGTTTGATGAGCAGTTCTTC.

The chain recombines TRBV7-8 with TRBJ2-1, with 10 positions matching TRBD2. This CDR3 comprises 16 residues. CDR1 is SGHVS, CDR2 FQNEAQ, per germline. The V segment lost 5 bases and the J segment 1 base; nucleotides outside the gene matches: 5. CDR3 nucleotides: TGTGCCAGCAGCAACGGACTAGCGGTTTCCTACAATGAGCAGTTCTTC. Its protein is CASSNGLAVSYNEQFF. Together with reference TRBV7-8 and TRBJ2-1, the CDR3 gives the full variable domain: GAGVSQSPRYKVAKRGQDVALRCDPISGHVSLFWYQQALGQGPEFLTYFQNEAQLDKSGLPSDRFFAERPEGSVSTLKIQRTQQEDSAVYLCASSNGLAVSYNEQFFGPGTRLTVL.

The V call is TRBV2, the J call TRBJ2-7; 11 bases align to TRBD1. V gave up 7 bases and J gave up 6 bases; unmatched junction bases: 5. CDR3 size: 13 residues. Germline V gives CDR1 SNHLY, CDR2 FYNNEI. This CDR3 is CASTGTGGSEQYF. The CDR3 region has the DNA TGTGCCAGCACTGGGACAGGGGGGAGCGAGCAGTACTTC. The variable domain in full, with the rest retrieved from reference TRBV2 and TRBJ2-7, is EPEVTQTPSHQVTQMGQEVILRCVPISNHLYFYWYRQILGQKVEFLVSFYNNEISEKSEIFDDQFSVERPDGSNFTLKIRSTKLEDSAMYFCASTGTGGSEQYFGPGTRLTVT.

The rearrangement links TRBV5-5 to TRBJ2-7, with 9 bases matching TRBD1. The V gene end was trimmed by 5 bases and the J gene end by 0 bases; junction bases not matched to a gene: 6. Germline assignment: CDR1 SGHKS and CDR2 YYEKEE (reference sequence). CDR3 length: 15 residues. The CDR3 reads CASSSTGGPSYEQYF. Written as DNA, the CDR3 is TGTGCCAGCAGTTCTACAGGGGGCCCCTCCTACGAGCAGTACTTC.

CDR3 nucleotides: TGTGCCAGCAGCTTGGGAGGGTCTCCCGAGGCCTATGGCTACACCTTC. Amino acid sequence: CASSLGGSPEAYGYTF. The V gene is TRBV5-6, the J gene TRBJ1-2; D not resolved. Trimming took off 0 bases at V and 4 bases at J, with 16 bases between the two ends. The CDR3 runs 16 residues. Germline-derived CDR1 and CDR2 are SGHDT and YYEEEE.

This chain connects TRBV3-1 (or the pseudogene TRBV3-2) to TRBJ2-2, with D maybe TRBD2 (7 bases). The CDR3 is 15 residues long. Looked up from germline, CDR1 is LGHDT and CDR2 is YNNKEL (reference sequence). Trimming pared 4 bases from V and 7 bases from J, leaving 16 bases between. The CDR3 nucleotides are TGTGCCAGCAGCCCTGGGGGGGCTTGGGACGGGGAGCTGTTTTTT. Protein product: CASSPGGAWDGELFF.

The chain uses TRBV2 and TRBJ2-7, with D possibly matching TRBD1 (6 bases). Germline V lookup: CDR1 SNHLY, CDR2 FYNNEI. V dropped 4 bases and J dropped 5 bases, with 12 bases sitting between them. The CDR3 runs 13 residues. The CDR3 reads CASSGQVGHEQYF. CDR3 in DNA: TGTGCCAGCAGTGGACAGGTAGGGCACGAGCAGTACTTC.

The V gene is TRBV11-2, the J gene TRBJ1-2, with no clear D. The V end was cut by 2 bases, the J end by 3 bases, with 13 bases between. CDR1 is SGHAT and CDR2 is FQNNGV in the germline V gene. CDR3 length: 15 residues. The DNA of the CDR3 is TGTGCCAGCAGCTTATCCCGGTCCTCCTACTATGGCTACACCTTC. Protein: CASSLSRSSYYGYTF.

The chain couples TRBV25-1 to TRBJ1-2; TRBD1 matches 7 bases. The junction had 10 bases not matched to a gene; V was cut back by 4 bases and J by 2 bases. The CDR3 covers 16 residues. CDR1 MGHDK and CDR2 SYGVNS come from the germline V gene. CDR3 sequence reads: CASSGAPGTENYGYTF. The CDR3 bases are TGTGCCAGCAGTGGAGCGCCCGGGACAGAGAACTATGGCTACACCTTC.

The V gene is TRBV19, the J gene TRBJ2-1, with 8 bases matching TRBD2. This CDR3 region has 15 residues. Trimming cost V 3 bases and J 3 bases; bases outside gene matches: 4. The germline V gene encodes CDR1 LNHDA and CDR2 SQIVND (reference sequence). The CDR3 here is CASSMGAGGYNEQFF. CDR3 coding DNA: TGTGCCAGTAGTATGGGTGCGGGAGGCTACAATGAGCAGTTCTTC.

This chain connects TRBV5-5 to TRBJ1-4; D remains ambiguous. With 4 bases removed from V and 11 bases from J, the gap between germline ends came to 18 bases. This CDR3 contains 14 residues. Germline-derived CDR1 and CDR2 are SGHKS and YYEKEE (reference sequence). In DNA form, the CDR3 reads TGTGCCAGCAGCCCCACGAACTCTGATAGTAAACTGTTTTTT. Its translation: CASSPTNSDSKLFF.

The chain carries TRBV10-2 and TRBJ1-6; TRBD1 is a possible D gene (6 bases). V was shortened by 6 bases and J by 10 bases, with 10 bases between the two germline ends. The length of the CDR3 is 12 residues. Germline V gene data show CDR1 as WSHSY and CDR2 as SAAADI. CDR3 sequence reads: CASRTGLSPLHF. CDR3 sequence (DNA): TGCGCCAGCAGAACAGGGCTGTCACCCCTCCACTTT.

The gene calls are TRBV12-3 or TRBV12-4 and TRBJ2-1, with D possibly TRBD2 on 5 matching bases. The CDR3 length is 13 residues. The V end lost 5 bases, the J end lost 5 bases, and 10 bases lay between the germline ends. CDR3 in amino acids: CASSVDFHNEQFF. In nucleotides, the CDR3 is TGTGCCAGCAGTGTGGACTTTCACAATGAGCAGTTCTTC.

The chain carries TRBV27 and TRBJ2-2; 7 bases match TRBD2. Germline CDR1 and CDR2: MNHEY and SMNVEV (reference sequence). This CDR3 comprises 14 residues. The V segment lost 4 bases and the J segment 7 bases; nucleotides outside the gene matches: 6. DNA for the CDR3: TGTGCCAGCAGTTGGGCTAGCGGCGACGGGGAGCTGTTTTTT. It yields the protein CASSWASGDGELFF.